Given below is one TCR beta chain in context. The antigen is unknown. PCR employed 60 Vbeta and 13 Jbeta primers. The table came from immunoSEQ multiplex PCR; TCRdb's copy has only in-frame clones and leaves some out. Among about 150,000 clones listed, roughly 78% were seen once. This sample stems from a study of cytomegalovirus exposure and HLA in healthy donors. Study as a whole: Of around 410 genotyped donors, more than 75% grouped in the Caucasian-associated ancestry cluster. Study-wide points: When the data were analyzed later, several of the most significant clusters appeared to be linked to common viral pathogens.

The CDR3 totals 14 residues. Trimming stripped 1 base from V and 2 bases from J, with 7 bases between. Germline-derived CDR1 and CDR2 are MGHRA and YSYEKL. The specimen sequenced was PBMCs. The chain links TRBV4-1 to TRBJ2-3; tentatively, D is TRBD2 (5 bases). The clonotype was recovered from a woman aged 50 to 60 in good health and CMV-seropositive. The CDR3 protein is CASSQGLTTDTQYF. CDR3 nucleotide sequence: TGCGCCAGCAGCCAAGGACTAACCACAGATACGCAGTATTTT.